These T cell receptor beta chains were read from a single sample in a study of read filtering for tumor transcriptome and immune sequencing. TCRdb fed the reads into MiXCR, producing one record per CDR3 protein. Of approximately 5,300 distinct CDR3 sequences listed, around 20% are singletons. Specimen: a population of CD138-negative cells sorted from bone marrow. The receptors come from a donor at least 40 years old with multiple myeloma. The CDR3 runs from the conserved cysteine through the conserved F or W. D genes are given only for firm matches. Only part of the rows carry a size: once, few, many, or a class if the clone is expanded.

d_call j_call v_call clone_size cdr3_aa cdr3_nt
- TRBJ1-5 TRBV19 many CASSQRSWSRNSNQPQHF TGTGCCAGTAGTCAGCGATCTTGGAGCCGAAATAGCAATCAGCCCCAGCATTTT
- TRBJ1-1 TRBV5-1 many CASSLLNTEAFF TGCGCCAGCAGCTTGCTTAACACTGAAGCTTTCTTT
- TRBJ2-1 TRBV21-1 many CAFEWGLADYNEQFF TGTGCCTTCGAGTGGGGACTAGCAGATTACAATGAGCAGTTCTTC
- TRBJ2-1 TRBV28 large CASRGGGTDEQFF TGTGCCAGCCGGGGTGGAGGGACGGATGAGCAGTTCTTC
- TRBJ2-7 TRBV27 few CASSSIPTGRREQYF TGTGCCAGCAGCTCGATCCCGACAGGTAGGAGGGAGCAGTACTTC
- TRBJ1-1 TRBV4-1 - CASSPRRDKLNTEALF TGCGCCAGCAGCCCACGAAGGGATAAGCTGAACACTGAAGCTCTCTTT
TRBD2 TRBJ2-1 TRBV7-8 hyperexpanded CASSHTSGSSNEQFF TGTGCCAGCAGCCACACTAGCGGGAGCTCGAATGAGCAGTTCTTC
TRBD2 TRBJ2-5 TRBV5-1 many CASSLTVSGTQETQYF TGCGCCAGCAGCTTGACCGTAAGCGGGACCCAAGAGACCCAGTACTTC
- TRBJ2-5 TRBV4-1 many CASSEGETQYF TGCGCCAGCAGTGAGGGAGAGACCCAGTACTTC
- TRBJ2-7 TRBV20-1 medium-sized CSAPLLHGRQYF TGCAGTGCTCCCCTCTTACATGGTCGGCAGTACTTC
TRBD2 TRBJ2-1 TRBV6-2/TRBV6-3 medium-sized CASVKRDSSYNEQFF TGTGCCAGCGTTAAGCGGGATTCTTCCTACAATGAGCAGTTCTTC
- TRBJ1-1 TRBV27 many CASSFAFQLTNTEAFF TGTGCCAGCAGTTTCGCTTTTCAGTTGACGAACACTGAAGCTTTCTTT
- TRBJ2-1 TRBV5-4 many CASSLVRGSNNEQFF TGTGCCAGCAGCTTGGTCAGGGGAAGCAACAATGAGCAGTTCTTC
TRBD1 TRBJ1-1 TRBV28 - CVSSLGDRVAFF TGTGTCAGCAGTTTGGGGGACAGGGTGGCTTTCTTT
- TRBJ2-2 TRBV9 many CASSVGGAYTGELFF TGTGCCAGCAGCGTAGGGGGGGCGTACACCGGGGAGCTGTTTTTT
- TRBJ1-1 TRBV20-1 - CSSREQRGLKAFF TGCAGTTCTAGAGAACAGCGGGGTTTAAAGGCTTTCTTT
- TRBJ1-1 TRBV12-3/TRBV12-4 many CASSLTVPNTEAFF TGTGCCAGCAGTCTGACAGTCCCGAACACTGAAGCTTTCTTT
TRBD2 TRBJ2-5 TRBV29-1 many CSGGPGGETQYF TGCAGCGGCGGACCGGGGGGAGAGACCCAGTACTTC
TRBD1 TRBJ1-1 TRBV29-1 many CSGAGQQNTEAFF TGCAGCGGTGCGGGACAGCAGAACACTGAAGCTTTCTTT
TRBD1 TRBJ1-1 TRBV2 - CASSLKTGGSTEASF TGTGCCAGCAGTTTGAAGACAGGGGGGAGCACTGAAGCTTCCTTT
- TRBJ2-5 TRBV29-1 many CSVSRGRETQYF TGCAGCGTGTCCCGAGGGCGAGAGACCCAGTACTTC
- TRBJ2-5 TRBV6-1 many CASSLNKVLETQYF TGTGCCAGCAGTTTAAACAAGGTACTAGAGACCCAGTACTTC
- TRBJ1-4 TRBV20-1 many CSARVAGATNEKLFF TGCAGTGCTAGGGTGGCCGGGGCGACTAATGAAAAACTGTTTTTT
- TRBJ2-7 TRBV7-3 medium-sized CASSPVGGNYEQYF TGTGCCAGCAGCCCCGTTGGGGGAAACTACGAGCAGTACTTC
TRBD1 TRBJ2-1 TRBV6-2/TRBV6-3 once CTSSRVQGTPNEQFF TGTACCAGCAGTCGAGTACAGGGGACCCCCAATGAGCAGTTCTTC
- TRBJ2-7 TRBV7-9 - CVSSLRGPGVSYDQYF TGTGTCAGCAGCTTAAGGGGCCCGGGCGTGTCCTACGATCAGTACTTC
TRBD1 TRBJ2-5 TRBV10-3 medium-sized CAISDVGQGTTQYF TGTGCCATCAGTGATGTGGGACAGGGGACGACCCAGTACTTC
- TRBJ2-1 TRBV28 medium-sized CASTNAGGINNEQFF TGTGCCAGCACCAACGCTGGCGGGATCAACAATGAGCAGTTCTTC
- TRBJ2-5 TRBV6-5 medium-sized CASSDSLALGETQYF TGTGCCAGCAGTGATTCTCTAGCGCTGGGGGAGACCCAGTACTTC
- TRBJ2-1 TRBV29-1 large CSVGINEQFF TGCAGCGTCGGGATAAATGAGCAGTTCTTC
- TRBJ2-5 TRBV20-1 many CSAREAAKETQYF TGCAGTGCTAGAGAGGCCGCGAAAGAGACCCAGTACTTC
- TRBJ2-2 TRBV7-9 - CANSPLNSRGTGELFF TGTGCCAACAGCCCCCTGAATAGCCGGGGCACCGGGGAGCTGTTTTTT
TRBD2 TRBJ2-3 TRBV19 many CASSPVAGTARDTQYF TGTGCCAGTAGTCCGGTAGCGGGAACCGCGAGAGATACGCAGTATTTT
- TRBJ1-2 TRBV4-1 - CTSSRTRTPNYGYTF TGCACCAGCAGCCGAACGAGGACACCCAACTATGGCTACACCTTC
- TRBJ1-1 TRBV3-1 many CASSQGGRGTEAFF TGTGCCAGCAGCCAAGGGGGGAGGGGCACTGAAGCTTTCTTT
TRBD2 TRBJ2-1 TRBV27 many CASSLGLARNEQFF TGTGCCAGCAGCTTGGGACTAGCGCGAAATGAGCAGTTCTTC
- TRBJ1-5 TRBV10-3 - CAISEGSSGVGGNQPQHF TGTGCCATCAGCGAGGGTTCGTCAGGGGTAGGCGGCAATCAGCCCCAGCATTTT
- TRBJ1-5 TRBV27 - CACSIGPYSNQPQHF TGTGCCTGCAGCATCGGGCCTTATAGCAATCAGCCCCAGCATTTT
- TRBJ2-2 TRBV11-1 medium-sized CASSLVRGAGELFF TGTGCCAGCAGCTTAGTGAGGGGAGCCGGGGAGCTGTTTTTT
- TRBJ1-4 TRBV2 many CASSDGLNEKLFF TGTGCCAGCAGTGACGGGCTCAATGAAAAACTGTTTTTT
TRBD2 TRBJ2-7 TRBV6-1 many CASSLSGRSYEQYF TGTGCCAGCAGTCTTAGCGGGAGGTCCTACGAGCAGTACTTC
- TRBJ2-6 TRBV6-5 medium-sized CASMLGVGSGANVLTF TGTGCCAGCATGTTGGGGGTTGGCTCTGGGGCCAACGTCCTGACTTTC
- TRBJ2-3 TRBV19 medium-sized CASRRGTTSTDTQYF TGTGCCAGTAGGAGAGGGACAACTAGCACAGATACGCAGTATTTT
TRBD1 TRBJ1-1 TRBV2 medium-sized CASQDRVHTEAFF TGTGCCAGCCAAGACAGGGTCCACACTGAAGCTTTCTTT
- TRBJ1-5 TRBV5-4 many CASSLEGNNQPQHF TGTGCCAGCAGCTTGGAGGGGAACAATCAGCCCCAGCATTTT
- TRBJ2-5 TRBV15 - CATSCLVGEIQYF TGTGCCACCAGCTGTCTAGTCGGGGAGATCCAGTACTTC
- TRBJ1-4 TRBV4-1 medium-sized CASTRQVFNEKLFF TGCGCCAGCACGAGACAGGTGTTTAATGAAAAACTGTTTTTT
- TRBJ1-4 TRBV4-1 medium-sized CASSQVVGEPKTF TGCGCCAGCAGCCAAGTAGTCGGCGAGCCAAAGACATTT
- TRBJ1-1 TRBV12-3/TRBV12-4 medium-sized CASSLVTRGVGPLNTEAFF TGTGCCAGCAGTTTAGTTACACGGGGGGTCGGACCTCTGAACACTGAAGCTTTCTTT